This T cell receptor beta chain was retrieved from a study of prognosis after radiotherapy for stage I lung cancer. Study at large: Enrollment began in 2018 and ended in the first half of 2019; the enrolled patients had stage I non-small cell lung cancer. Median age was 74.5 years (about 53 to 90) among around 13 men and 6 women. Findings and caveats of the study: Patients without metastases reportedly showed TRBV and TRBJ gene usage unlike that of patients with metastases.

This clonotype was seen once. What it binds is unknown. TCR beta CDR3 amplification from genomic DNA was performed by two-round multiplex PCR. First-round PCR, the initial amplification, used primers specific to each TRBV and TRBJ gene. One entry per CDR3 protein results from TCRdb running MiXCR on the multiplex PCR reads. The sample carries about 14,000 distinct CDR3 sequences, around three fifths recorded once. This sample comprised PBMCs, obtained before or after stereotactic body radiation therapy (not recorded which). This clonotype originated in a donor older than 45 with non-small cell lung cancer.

CDR3 sequence reads: CATSDVGDSNQPQHF. The CDR3 DNA reads as TGTGCCACCAGTGATGTCGGGGACAGCAATCAGCCCCAGCATTTT. This sequence joins TRBV24-1 and TRBJ1-5, with a weak D call TRBD1 (5 bases). The length of the CDR3 is 15 residues. V lost 3 bases to trimming and J lost 1 base, with 9 bases between them. Germline values: CDR1 KGHDR, CDR2 SFDVKD.